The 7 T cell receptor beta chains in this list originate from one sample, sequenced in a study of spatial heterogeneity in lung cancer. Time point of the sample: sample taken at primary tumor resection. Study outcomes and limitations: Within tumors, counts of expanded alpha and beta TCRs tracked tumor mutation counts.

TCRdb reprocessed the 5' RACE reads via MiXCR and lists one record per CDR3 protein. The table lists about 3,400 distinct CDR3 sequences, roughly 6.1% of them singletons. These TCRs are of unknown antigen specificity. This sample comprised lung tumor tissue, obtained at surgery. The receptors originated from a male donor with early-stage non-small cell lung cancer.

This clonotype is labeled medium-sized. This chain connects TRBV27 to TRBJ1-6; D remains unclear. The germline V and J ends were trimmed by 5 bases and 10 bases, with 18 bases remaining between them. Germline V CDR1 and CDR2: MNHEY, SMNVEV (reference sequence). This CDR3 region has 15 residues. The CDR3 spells CASSPQTRGPSPLHF. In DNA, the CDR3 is TGTGCCAGCAGTCCCCAAACTCGAGGACCCTCACCCCTCCACTTT.

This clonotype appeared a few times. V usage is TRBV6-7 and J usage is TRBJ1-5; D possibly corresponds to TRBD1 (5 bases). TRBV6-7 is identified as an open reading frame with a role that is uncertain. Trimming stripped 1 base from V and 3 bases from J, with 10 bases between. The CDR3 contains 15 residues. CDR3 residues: CASSYFGGFNQPQHF. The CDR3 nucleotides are TGTGCCAGCAGTTACTTTGGGGGATTCAATCAGCCCCAGCATTTT.

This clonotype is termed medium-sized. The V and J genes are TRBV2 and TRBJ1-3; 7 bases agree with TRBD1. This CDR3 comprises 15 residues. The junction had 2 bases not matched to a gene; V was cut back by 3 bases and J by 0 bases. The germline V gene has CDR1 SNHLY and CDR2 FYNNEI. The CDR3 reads CASSDGDSSGNTIYF. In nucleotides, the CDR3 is TGTGCCAGCAGTGATGGGGACAGCTCTGGAAACACCATATATTTT.

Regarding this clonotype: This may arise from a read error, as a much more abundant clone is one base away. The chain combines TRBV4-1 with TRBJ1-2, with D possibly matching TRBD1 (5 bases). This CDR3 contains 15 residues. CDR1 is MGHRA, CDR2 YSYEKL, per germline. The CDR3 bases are TGCGTCAGCAGCCAAGTCCCGCAGGGAGGCTATGGCTACACCTTC. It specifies CVSSQVPQGGYGYTF.

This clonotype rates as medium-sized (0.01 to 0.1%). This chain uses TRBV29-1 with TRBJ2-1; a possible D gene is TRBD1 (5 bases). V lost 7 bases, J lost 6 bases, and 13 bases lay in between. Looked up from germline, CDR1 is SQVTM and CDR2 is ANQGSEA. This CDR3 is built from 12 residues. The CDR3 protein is CSAQQGANEQFF. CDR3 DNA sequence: TGCAGCGCCCAGCAGGGCGCCAATGAGCAGTTCTTC.

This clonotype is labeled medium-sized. The CDR3 protein is CASSRNRVVSGNTIYF. Here the CDR3 DNA reads TGCGCCAGCAGCCGGAACAGGGTCGTTTCTGGAAACACCATATATTTT. The gene calls are TRBV4-1 and TRBJ1-3, with a tentative D call TRBD1 (6 bases). This CDR3 has 16 amino acids. Trimming left V 4 bases short and J 1 base short, with 14 bases between. Germline V gene lookup returns CDR1 MGHRA and CDR2 YSYEKL.

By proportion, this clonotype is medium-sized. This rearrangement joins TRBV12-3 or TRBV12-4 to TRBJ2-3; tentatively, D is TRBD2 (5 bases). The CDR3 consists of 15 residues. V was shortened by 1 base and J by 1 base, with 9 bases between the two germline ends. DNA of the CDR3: TGTGCCAGCAGTTTAGGGGTGAGGGGCACAGATACGCAGTATTTT. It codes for CASSLGVRGTDTQYF.